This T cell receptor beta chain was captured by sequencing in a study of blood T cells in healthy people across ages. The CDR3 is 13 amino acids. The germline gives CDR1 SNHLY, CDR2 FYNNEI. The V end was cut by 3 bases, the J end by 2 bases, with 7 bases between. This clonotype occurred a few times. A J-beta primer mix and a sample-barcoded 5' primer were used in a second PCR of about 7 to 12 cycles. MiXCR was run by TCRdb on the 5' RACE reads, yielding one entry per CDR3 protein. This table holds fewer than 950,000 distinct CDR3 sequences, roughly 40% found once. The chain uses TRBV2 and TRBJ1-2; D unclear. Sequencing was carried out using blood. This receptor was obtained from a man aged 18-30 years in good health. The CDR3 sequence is CASSEVGNYGYTF. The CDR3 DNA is TGTGCCAGCAGTGAGGTCGGGAACTATGGCTACACCTTC.